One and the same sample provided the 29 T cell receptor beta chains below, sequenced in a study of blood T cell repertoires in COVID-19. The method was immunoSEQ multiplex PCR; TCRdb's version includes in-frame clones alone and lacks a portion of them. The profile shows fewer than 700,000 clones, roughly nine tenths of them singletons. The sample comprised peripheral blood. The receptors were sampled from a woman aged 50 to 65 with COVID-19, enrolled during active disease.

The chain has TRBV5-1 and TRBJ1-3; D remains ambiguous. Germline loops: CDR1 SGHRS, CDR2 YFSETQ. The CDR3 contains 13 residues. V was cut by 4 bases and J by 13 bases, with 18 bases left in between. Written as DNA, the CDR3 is TGCGCCAGCAGCCGGCGGGATCGGTCGTCTATATATTTT. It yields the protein CASSRRDRSSIYF.

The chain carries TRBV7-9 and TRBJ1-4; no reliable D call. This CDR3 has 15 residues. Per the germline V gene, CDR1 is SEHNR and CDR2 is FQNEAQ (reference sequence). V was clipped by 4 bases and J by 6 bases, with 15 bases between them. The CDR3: CASSSERGWDEKLFF. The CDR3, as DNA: TGTGCCAGCAGCTCCGAGCGGGGTTGGGATGAAAAACTGTTTTTT.

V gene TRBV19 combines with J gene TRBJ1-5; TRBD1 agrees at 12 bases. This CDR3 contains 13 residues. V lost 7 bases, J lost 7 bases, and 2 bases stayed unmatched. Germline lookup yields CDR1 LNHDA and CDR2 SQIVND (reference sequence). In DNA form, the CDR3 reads TGTGCCAGTATCGGGACAGGGGGCCAGCCCCAGCATTTT. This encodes CASIGTGGQPQHF.

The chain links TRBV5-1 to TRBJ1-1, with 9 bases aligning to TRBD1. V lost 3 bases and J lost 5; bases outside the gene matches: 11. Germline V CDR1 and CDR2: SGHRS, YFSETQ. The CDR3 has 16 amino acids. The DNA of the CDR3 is TGCGCCAGCAGCTCGGGACAGGGTGATGTATGGACTGAAGCTTTCTTT. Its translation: CASSSGQGDVWTEAFF. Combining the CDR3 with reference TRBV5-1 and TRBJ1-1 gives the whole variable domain KAGVTQTPRYLIKTRGQQVTLSCSPISGHRSVSWYQQTPGQGLQFLFEYFSETQRNKGNFPGRFSGRQFSNSRSEMNVSTLELGDSALYLCASSSGQGDVWTEAFFGQGTRLTVV.

CDR3 sequence reads: CASSFAGPLPMGSNEKLFF. The CDR3 nucleotides read TGTGCCAGCAGCTTCGCCGGGCCGCTACCCATGGGGAGTAATGAAAAACTGTTTTTT. The J gene is TRBJ1-4, the V gene TRBV7-2; D is unresolved. The V gene lost 3 bases and the J gene lost 4 bases, with 24 bases spanning the gap. The CDR3 has 19 residues. Germline CDR1 SGHTA, CDR2 FQGNSA.

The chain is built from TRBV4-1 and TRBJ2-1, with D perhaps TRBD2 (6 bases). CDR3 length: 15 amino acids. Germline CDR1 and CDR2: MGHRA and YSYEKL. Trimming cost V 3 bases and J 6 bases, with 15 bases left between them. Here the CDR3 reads CASSHPWTKRNEQFF. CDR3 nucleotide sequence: TGCGCCAGCAGCCACCCCTGGACTAAGCGCAATGAGCAGTTCTTC.

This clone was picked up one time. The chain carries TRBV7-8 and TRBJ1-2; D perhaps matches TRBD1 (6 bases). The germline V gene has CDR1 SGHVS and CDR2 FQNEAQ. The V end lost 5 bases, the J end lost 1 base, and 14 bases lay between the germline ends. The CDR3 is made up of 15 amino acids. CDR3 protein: CASSQHRQVNYGYTF. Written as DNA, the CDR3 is TGTGCCAGCAGCCAACACCGACAGGTTAACTATGGCTACACCTTC. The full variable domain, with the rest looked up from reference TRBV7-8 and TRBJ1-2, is GAGVSQSPRYKVAKRGQDVALRCDPISGHVSLFWYQQALGQGPEFLTYFQNEAQLDKSGLPSDRFFAERPEGSVSTLKIQRTQQEDSAVYLCASSQHRQVNYGYTFGSGTRLTVV.

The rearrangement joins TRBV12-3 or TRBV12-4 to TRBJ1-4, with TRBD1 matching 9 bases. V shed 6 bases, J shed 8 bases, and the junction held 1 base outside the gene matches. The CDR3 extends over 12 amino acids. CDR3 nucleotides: TGTGCCAGCAGGGGGACAGGGGAAAAACTGTTTTTT. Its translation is CASRGTGEKLFF.

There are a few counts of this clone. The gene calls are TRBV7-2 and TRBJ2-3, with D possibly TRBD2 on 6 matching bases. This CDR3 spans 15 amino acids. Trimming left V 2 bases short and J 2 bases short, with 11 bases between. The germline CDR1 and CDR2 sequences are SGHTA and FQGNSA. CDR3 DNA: TGTGCCAGCAGCTTACGAGGCGGGACCACAGATACGCAGTATTTT. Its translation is CASSLRGGTTDTQYF.

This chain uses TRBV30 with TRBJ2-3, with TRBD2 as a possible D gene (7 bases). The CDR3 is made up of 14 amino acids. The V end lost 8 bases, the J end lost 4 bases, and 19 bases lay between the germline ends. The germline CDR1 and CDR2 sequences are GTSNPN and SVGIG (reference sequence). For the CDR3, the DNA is TGTGCCCTGTGGAGTACGGGGGGCGCAGATACGCAGTATTTT. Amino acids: CALWSTGGADTQYF.

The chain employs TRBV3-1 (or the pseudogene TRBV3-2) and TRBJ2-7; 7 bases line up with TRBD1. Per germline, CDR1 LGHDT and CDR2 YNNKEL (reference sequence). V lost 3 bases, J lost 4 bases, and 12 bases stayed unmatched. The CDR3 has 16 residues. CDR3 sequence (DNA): TGTGCCAGCAGCCACCCCCTGCGACAGGGTCGGTACGAGCAGTACTTC. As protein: CASSHPLRQGRYEQYF.

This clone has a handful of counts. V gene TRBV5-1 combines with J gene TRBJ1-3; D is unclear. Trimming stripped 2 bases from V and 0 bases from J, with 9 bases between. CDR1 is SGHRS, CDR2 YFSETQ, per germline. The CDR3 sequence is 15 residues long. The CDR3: CASSFGRDSGNTIYF. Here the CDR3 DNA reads TGCGCCAGCAGCTTCGGGAGGGACTCTGGAAACACCATATATTTT.

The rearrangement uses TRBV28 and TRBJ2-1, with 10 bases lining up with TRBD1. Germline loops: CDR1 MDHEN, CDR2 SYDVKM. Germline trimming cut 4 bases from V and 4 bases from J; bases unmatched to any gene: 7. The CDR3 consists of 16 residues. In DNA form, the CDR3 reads TGTGCCAGCAGTTCACCCCGGACAGGGGGTTACAATGAGCAGTTCTTC. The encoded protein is CASSSPRTGGYNEQFF.

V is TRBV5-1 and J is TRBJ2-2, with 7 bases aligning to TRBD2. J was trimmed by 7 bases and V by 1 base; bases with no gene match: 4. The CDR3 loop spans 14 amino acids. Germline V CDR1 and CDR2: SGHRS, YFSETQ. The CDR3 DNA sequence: TGCGCCAGCAGCTTGCGCGGGAGCAGCGGGGAGCTGTTTTTT. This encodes CASSLRGSSGELFF.

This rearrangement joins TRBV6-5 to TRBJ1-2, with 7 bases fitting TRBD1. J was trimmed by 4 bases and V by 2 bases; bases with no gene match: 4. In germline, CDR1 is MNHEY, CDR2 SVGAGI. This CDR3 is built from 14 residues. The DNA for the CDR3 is TGTGCCAGCAGTTACCTAACAGGGGCCTATGGCTACACCTTC. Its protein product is CASSYLTGAYGYTF.

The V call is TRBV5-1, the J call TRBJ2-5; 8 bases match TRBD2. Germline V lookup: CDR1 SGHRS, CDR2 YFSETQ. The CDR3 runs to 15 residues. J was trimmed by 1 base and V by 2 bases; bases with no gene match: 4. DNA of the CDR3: TGCGCCAGCAGCTTATCGGGGGGGTTCCAAGAGACCCAGTACTTC. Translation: CASSLSGGFQETQYF. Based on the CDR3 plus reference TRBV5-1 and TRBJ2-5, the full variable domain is KAGVTQTPRYLIKTRGQQVTLSCSPISGHRSVSWYQQTPGQGLQFLFEYFSETQRNKGNFPGRFSGRQFSNSRSEMNVSTLELGDSALYLCASSLSGGFQETQYFGPGTRLLVL.

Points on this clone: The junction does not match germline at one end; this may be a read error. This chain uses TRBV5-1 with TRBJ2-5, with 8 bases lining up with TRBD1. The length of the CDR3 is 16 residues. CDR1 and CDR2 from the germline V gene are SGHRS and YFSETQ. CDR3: CASSPLAPGGEETRYF. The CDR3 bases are TGCGCCAGCAGCCCGCTGGCCCCAGGGGGCGAAGAGACCCGGTACTTC.

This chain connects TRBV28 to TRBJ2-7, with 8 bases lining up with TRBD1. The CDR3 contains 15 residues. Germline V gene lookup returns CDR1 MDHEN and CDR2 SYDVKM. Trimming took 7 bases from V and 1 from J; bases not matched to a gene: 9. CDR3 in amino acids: CASIAPGTGSYEQYF. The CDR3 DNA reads TGTGCCAGCATTGCCCCCGGGACAGGTTCCTACGAGCAGTACTTC.

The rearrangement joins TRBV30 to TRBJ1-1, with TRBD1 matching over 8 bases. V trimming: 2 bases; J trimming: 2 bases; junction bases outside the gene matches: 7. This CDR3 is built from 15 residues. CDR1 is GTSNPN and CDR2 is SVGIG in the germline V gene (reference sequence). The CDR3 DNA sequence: TGTGCCTGGAGTTCCGGACAGGGATTTAACACTGAAGCTTTCTTT. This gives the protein CAWSSGQGFNTEAFF.

In nucleotides, the CDR3 is TGCAGTGCTACGAGGTACACTGAAGCTTTCTTT. Translated, it gives CSATRYTEAFF. The chain uses TRBV20-1 and TRBJ1-1, with no clear D. Germline values: CDR1 DFQATT, CDR2 SNEGSKA (reference sequence). The V end was cut by 4 bases, the J end by 3 bases, with 6 bases between. The CDR3 totals 11 residues.

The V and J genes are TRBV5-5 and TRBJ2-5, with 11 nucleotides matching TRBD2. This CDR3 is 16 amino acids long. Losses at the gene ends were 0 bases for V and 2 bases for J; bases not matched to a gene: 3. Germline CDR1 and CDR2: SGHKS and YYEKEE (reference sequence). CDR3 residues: CASSLGGTSGQETQYF. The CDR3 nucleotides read TGTGCCAGCAGCTTGGGCGGGACTAGCGGTCAAGAGACCCAGTACTTC.

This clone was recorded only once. This chain's CDR3 is CASRGRGQETQYF. The CDR3 nucleotides are TGTGCCAGTAGAGGCAGGGGCCAAGAGACCCAGTACTTC. The chain links TRBV19 to TRBJ2-5, with a possible D match to TRBD1 (6 bases). V dropped 6 bases and J dropped 1 base, with 9 bases sitting between them. The CDR3 has 13 amino acids. In germline, CDR1 is LNHDA, CDR2 SQIVND (reference sequence).

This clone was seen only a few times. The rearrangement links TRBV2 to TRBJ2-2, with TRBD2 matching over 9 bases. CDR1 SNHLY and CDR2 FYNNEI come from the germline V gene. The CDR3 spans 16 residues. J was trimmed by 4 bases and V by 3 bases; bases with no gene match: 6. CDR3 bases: TGTGCCAGCAGTGATTATCGGCGGGGGGGCACCGGGGAGCTGTTTTTT. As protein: CASSDYRRGGTGELFF.

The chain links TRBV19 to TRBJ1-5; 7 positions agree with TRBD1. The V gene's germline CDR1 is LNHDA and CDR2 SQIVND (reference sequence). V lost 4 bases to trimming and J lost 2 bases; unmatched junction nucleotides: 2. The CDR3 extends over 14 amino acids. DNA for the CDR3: TGTGCCAGTAGTACCGGGACAGGCAATCAGCCCCAGCATTTT. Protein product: CASSTGTGNQPQHF.

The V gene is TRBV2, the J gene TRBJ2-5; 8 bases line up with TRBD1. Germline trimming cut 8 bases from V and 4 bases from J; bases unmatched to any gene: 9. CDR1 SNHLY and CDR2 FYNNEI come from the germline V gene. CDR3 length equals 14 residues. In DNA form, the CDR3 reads TGTGCCAGCGGGGTCACAGGGGGAGGAGAGACCCAGTACTTC. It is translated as CASGVTGGGETQYF.

The CDR3 DNA follows: TGTGCCAGCAGCCCCCTAACGACAGCGAACACTGAAGCTTTCTTT. Translated: CASSPLTTANTEAFF. This chain connects TRBV5-6 to TRBJ1-1; D is possibly TRBD1 (5 bases). The germline gives CDR1 SGHDT, CDR2 YYEEEE. The CDR3 totals 15 residues. V dropped 4 bases and J dropped 1 base, with 14 bases sitting between them. Variable domain in full (rest from reference TRBV5-6 and TRBJ1-1): DAGVTQSPTHLIKTRGQQVTLRCSPKSGHDTVSWYQQALGQGPQFIFQYYEEEERQRGNFPDRFSGHQFPNYSSELNVNALLLGDSALYLCASSPLTTANTEAFFGQGTRLTVV.

Here the CDR3 DNA reads TGTGCCAGTAGTATTGGGTTAGGCAGGGGCTCTGAAGCTTTCTTT. Translated: CASSIGLGRGSEAFF. The chain employs TRBV19 and TRBJ1-1; tentative D call: TRBD1 (6 bases). The CDR3 is made up of 15 amino acids. Germline assignment: CDR1 LNHDA and CDR2 SQIVND (reference sequence). V was clipped by 3 bases and J by 6 bases, with 17 bases between them.

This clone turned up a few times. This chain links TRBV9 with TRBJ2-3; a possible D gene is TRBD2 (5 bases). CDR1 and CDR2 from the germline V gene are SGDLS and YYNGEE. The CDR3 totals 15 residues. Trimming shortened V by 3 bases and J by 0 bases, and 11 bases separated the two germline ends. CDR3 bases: TGTGCCAGCAGCGCTGGACTCAGTAGCACAGATACGCAGTATTTT. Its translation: CASSAGLSSTDTQYF. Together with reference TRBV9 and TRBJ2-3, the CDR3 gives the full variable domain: DSGVTQTPKHLITATGQRVTLRCSPRSGDLSVYWYQQSLDQGLQFLIQYYNGEERAKGNILERFSAQQFPDLHSELNLSSLELGDSALYFCASSAGLSSTDTQYFGPGTRLTVL.

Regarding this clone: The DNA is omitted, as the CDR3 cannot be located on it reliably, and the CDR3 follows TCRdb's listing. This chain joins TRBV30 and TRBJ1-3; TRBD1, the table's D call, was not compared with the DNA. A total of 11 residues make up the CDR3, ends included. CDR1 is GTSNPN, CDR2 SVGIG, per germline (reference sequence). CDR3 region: CAWAWGTGSYF.